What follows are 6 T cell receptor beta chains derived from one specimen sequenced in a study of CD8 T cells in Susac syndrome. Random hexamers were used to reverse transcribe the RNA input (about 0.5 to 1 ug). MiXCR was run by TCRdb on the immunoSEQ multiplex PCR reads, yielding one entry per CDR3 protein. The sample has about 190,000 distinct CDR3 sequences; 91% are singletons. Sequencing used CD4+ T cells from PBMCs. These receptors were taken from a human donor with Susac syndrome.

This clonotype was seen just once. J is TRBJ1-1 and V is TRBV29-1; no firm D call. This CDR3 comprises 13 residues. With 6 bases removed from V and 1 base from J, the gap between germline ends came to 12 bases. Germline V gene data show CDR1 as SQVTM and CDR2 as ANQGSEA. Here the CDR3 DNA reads TGCAGCGTATCCGGACGGAAGAACACTGAAGCTTTCTTT. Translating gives CSVSGRKNTEAFF.

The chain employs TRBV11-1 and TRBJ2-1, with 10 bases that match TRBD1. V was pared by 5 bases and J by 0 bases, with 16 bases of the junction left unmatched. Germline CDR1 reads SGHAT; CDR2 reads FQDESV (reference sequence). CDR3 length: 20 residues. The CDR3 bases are TGTGCCAGCAGCACACCGGGACAGGGGAATGAAGGTTCCTCCTACAATGAGCAGTTCTTC. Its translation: CASSTPGQGNEGSSYNEQFF.

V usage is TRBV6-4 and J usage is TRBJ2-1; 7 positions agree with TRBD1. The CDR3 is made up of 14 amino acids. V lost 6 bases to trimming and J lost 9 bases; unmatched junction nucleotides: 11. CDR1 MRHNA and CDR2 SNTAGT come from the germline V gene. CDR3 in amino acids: CASSARQGGSEQFF. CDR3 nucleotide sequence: TGTGCCAGCAGCGCTCGACAGGGTGGTAGTGAGCAGTTCTTC.

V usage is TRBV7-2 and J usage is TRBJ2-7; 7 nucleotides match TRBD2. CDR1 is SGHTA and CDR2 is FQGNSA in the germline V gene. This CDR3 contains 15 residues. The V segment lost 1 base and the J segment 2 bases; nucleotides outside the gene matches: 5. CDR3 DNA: TGTGCCAGCAGCTTAGTCGCGGGGGAAACCTACGAGCAGTACTTC. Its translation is CASSLVAGETYEQYF.

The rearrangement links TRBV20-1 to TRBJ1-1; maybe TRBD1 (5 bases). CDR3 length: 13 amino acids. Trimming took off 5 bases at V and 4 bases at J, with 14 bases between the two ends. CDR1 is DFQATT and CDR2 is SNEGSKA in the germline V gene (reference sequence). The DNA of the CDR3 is TGCAGTGCTGAGGACCGGGGCGGCACTGAAGCTTTCTTT. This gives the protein CSAEDRGGTEAFF.

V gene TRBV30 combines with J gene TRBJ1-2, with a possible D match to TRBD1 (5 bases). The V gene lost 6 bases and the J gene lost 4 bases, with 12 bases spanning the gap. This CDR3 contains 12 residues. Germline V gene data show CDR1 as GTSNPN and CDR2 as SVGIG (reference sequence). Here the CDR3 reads CACAGTAYGYTF. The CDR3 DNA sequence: TGTGCCTGCGCCGGGACGGCCTATGGCTACACCTTC.